This record concerns one T cell receptor beta chain sequence. The data stem from a study of cytomegalovirus exposure and HLA in healthy donors. CDR1 is SGHNT and CDR2 is YYREEE in the germline V gene (reference sequence). There are 17 residues in the CDR3. Trimming removed 4 bases at V and 4 bases at J, with 23 bases between. Data came from immunoSEQ multiplex PCR; TCRdb stores just in-frame clones and leaves some out. The sample holds 150,000 to 200,000 clones, 86% seen once. The receptor's source is a woman between 18 and 30 years old in good health and CMV-seronegative. This chain uses TRBV5-4 with TRBJ1-2, with D perhaps TRBD1 (6 bases). Sequencing was carried out using PBMCs. CDR3 amino acids: CASSTQNDRIIGYGYTF. CDR3 sequence (DNA): TGTGCCAGCAGCACTCAAAATGACAGGATAATTGGCTATGGCTACACCTTC. Full variable domain (outside the CDR3, taken from reference TRBV5-4 and TRBJ1-2): ETGVTQSPTHLIKTRGQQVTLRCSSQSGHNTVSWYQQALGQGPQFIFQYYREEENGRGNFPPRFSGLQFPNYSSELNVNALELDDSALYLCASSTQNDRIIGYGYTFGSGTRLTVV.